This is a list of T cell receptor beta chains from one sample in a study of PD-L1 blockade in urothelial cancer. The method was immunoSEQ multiplex PCR; TCRdb's version includes in-frame clones alone and lacks a portion of them. The repertoire holds some 51,000 clones, 88% seen once, with around 2.5% in the top ten. The sample was PBMCs, taken around atezolizumab (anti-PD-L1) treatment. The receptors come from a man aged 55 to 70 with urothelial cancer. Each CDR3 is given with its conserved first and last residue. The order of the fields is J gene, V gene, D gene, CDR3 protein, CDR3 DNA. A D gene is named only where the DNA matches it firmly.

TRBJ2-1	TRBV7-2	TRBD2	CASSRLAGAGNEQFF	TGTGCCAGCAGTCGACTAGCGGGTGCCGGGAATGAGCAGTTCTTC
TRBJ2-7	TRBV10-3	TRBD1	CAISGQGLEYEQYF	TGTGCCATCAGCGGACAGGGGCTGGAGTACGAGCAGTACTTC
TRBJ1-2	TRBV7-2	NA	CASSASSVSNYGYTF	TGTGCCAGCAGCGCGAGTAGTGTGTCCAACTATGGCTACACCTTC
TRBJ1-1	TRBV7-9	NA	CASSRPPGLTEAFF	TGTGCCAGCAGCCGACCCCCAGGGCTCACTGAAGCTTTCTTT
TRBJ1-4	TRBV5-6	TRBD1	CASSSDRLQSEKLFF	TGTGCCAGCAGCTCGGACAGGCTTCAGAGTGAAAAACTGTTTTTT
TRBJ2-7	TRBV5-1	TRBD2	CASSLLAGGSYEQYF	TGCGCCAGCAGCTTGTTGGCGGGGGGGTCCTACGAGCAGTACTTC
TRBJ1-2	TRBV28	NA	CASRASLAGNNYGYTF	TGTGCCAGCAGAGCTTCGCTGGCAGGAAATAACTATGGCTACACCTTC
TRBJ1-1	TRBV29-1	TRBD1	CSAQRDREAFF	TGCAGCGCTCAGCGGGACAGGGAAGCTTTCTTT
TRBJ2-7	TRBV5-4	NA	CASSLDSGSSYEQYF	TGTGCCAGCAGCTTGGATAGCGGTAGCTCCTACGAGCAGTACTTC
TRBJ1-1	TRBV19	NA	CASSIGWGAEAFF	TGTGCCAGTAGTATAGGTTGGGGCGCTGAAGCTTTCTTT
TRBJ2-3	TRBV28	NA	CASSHGQTRTDTQYF	TGTGCCAGCAGCCACGGACAGACCCGCACGGATACGCAGTATTTT